The sequence of this TCR beta chain was determined in a study of shared clonotypes between healthy human individuals. Background on the study: Researchers drew samples from two women and a few men aged 18 to 49.

Generated by immunoSEQ multiplex PCR, the TCRdb table keeps only in-frame clones and is missing some. The data hold roughly 2,000,000 clones, with roughly 95% observed a single time. The germline CDR1 and CDR2 sequences are SNHLY and FYNNEI. CDR3 size: 13 residues. Trimming left V 8 bases short and J 4 bases short, with 12 bases between. CD45RO negativity and positive selection for CCR7 defined naive CD8 cells, a population that excluded terminally differentiated effector memory CD45RA+ cells. Donation came from healthy HIV-negative adults that had no recent acute infections or vaccinations. The receptor was derived from a man aged 18 to 29 in good health. The chain has TRBV2 and TRBJ1-3; perhaps TRBD1 as D (5 bases). Sequenced input: naive CD8+ T cells sorted from blood. The DNA of the CDR3 is TGTGCCAGCTGGGGGGAGGAAGGAAACACCATATATTTT. It is translated as CASWGEEGNTIYF.